A single sample gave rise to the 8 T cell receptor beta chains below, sequenced in a study of molecular identifiers for immune sequencing clone quantification. MiXCR, applied by TCRdb to the PCR reads, yields one record per CDR3 protein. The sample contains roughly 630,000 distinct CDR3 sequences, roughly 27% of which appear only once. The sample taken for sequencing was naive CD8+ T cells from blood, with Jurkat cell RNA spiked in. Indicated subset: FACS-sorted CD8+CD4-CCR7+CD45RA+ naive T cells. The receptor set was obtained from a human donor in good health. Some libraries in this study had Jurkat cell RNA spiked in.

This clonotype was observed many times. The J gene is TRBJ2-7, the V gene TRBV4-3; the D gene is possibly TRBD2 (5 bases). Trimming took off 0 bases at V and 3 bases at J, with 9 bases between the two ends. The CDR3 totals 14 residues. CDR1 is LGHNA, CDR2 YSLEER, per germline. The CDR3: CASSQDRSGYEQYF. Written as DNA, the CDR3 is TGCGCCAGCAGCCAAGATCGGAGCGGCTACGAGCAGTACTTC.

This clonotype was detected only a few times. The rearrangement links TRBV19 to TRBJ1-2; D may be TRBD1 (6 bases). The CDR3 length is 14 residues. Germline V lookup: CDR1 LNHDA, CDR2 SQIVND (reference sequence). The germline V and J ends were trimmed by 1 base and 2 bases, with 8 bases remaining between them. The CDR3, as DNA: TGTGCCAGTAGTATAGTGGGACAAAACTATGGCTACACCTTC. This sequence encodes CASSIVGQNYGYTF.

Remarks on this clonotype: Just one base apart from a much larger clone, this may be a read error. This chain joins TRBV6-5 and TRBJ1-3; unclear D gene. CDR1 and CDR2 (germline): MNHEY, SVGAGI. The CDR3 has 15 amino acids. The CDR3 region is CASSYGSGAGNTTYF. CDR3 nucleotide sequence: TGTGCCAGCAGTTATGGGAGTGGCGCTGGAAACACCACATATTTT.

This clonotype has only a few counts. This may arise from a read error, as a much more abundant clone is one base away. The chain carries TRBV29-1 and TRBJ2-3; 11 positions match TRBD2. From germline, CDR1 is SQVTM and CDR2 ANQGSEA. The CDR3 is 13 amino acids. Trimming at V came to 4 bases and at J to 5 bases, leaving 2 bases not matched to a gene. The CDR3 DNA is TGCAGCGTTGCCGGGACTAGCGGAGATACGCAGTATTTT. Its translation: CSVAGTSGDTQYF.

The chain recombines TRBV6-2 or TRBV6-3 with TRBJ1-2; D gene unclear. The CDR3 consists of 14 residues. Germline CDR1 and CDR2: MNHEY and SVGEGT. The germline V and J ends were trimmed by 3 bases and 7 bases, with 15 bases remaining between them. This CDR3 is CASSYWQEESGYTF. The CDR3 DNA sequence: TGTGCCAGCAGTTATTGGCAGGAAGAGAGTGGCTACACCTTC.

This clonotype was recorded a few times. The chain joins TRBV7-2 to TRBJ2-1; 10 nucleotides line up with TRBD2. The germline gives CDR1 SGHTA, CDR2 FQGNSA. The CDR3 is 17 residues long. After removal of 3 bases from V and 5 bases from J, the junction contained 10 bases not matched to a gene. The CDR3 coding sequence is TGTGCCAGCAGCTTGCCAGTAGCGGGAGGCCCCCACAATGAGCAGTTCTTC. Encoded protein: CASSLPVAGGPHNEQFF.

This clonotype has a handful of counts. CDR3 sequence reads: CATSRLRGQATYNEQFF. CDR3 DNA sequence: TGTGCCACCAGCAGACTAAGGGGACAGGCGACGTACAATGAGCAGTTCTTC. The chain couples TRBV15 to TRBJ2-1; TRBD1 matches at 8 bases. The length of the CDR3 is 17 residues. Trimming removed 2 bases from V and 4 bases from J; junction bases left unmatched: 10. The V gene's germline CDR1 is LNHNV and CDR2 YYDKDF (reference sequence).

This clonotype appeared a few times. The chain recombines TRBV7-6 with TRBJ1-5; 10 nucleotides agree with TRBD1. This CDR3 region has 14 residues. V lost 5 bases, J lost 7 bases, and 5 bases stayed unmatched. The germline V gene has CDR1 SGHVS and CDR2 FNYEAQ. The CDR3 DNA reads TGTGCCAGCAGCCCTGGACAGGGGGAACAGCCCCAGCATTTT. Its protein product is CASSPGQGEQPQHF.